These 3 T cell receptor beta chains share one sample of origin, sequenced in a study of blood T cell repertoires in COVID-19. Clones were sequenced by immunoSEQ multiplex PCR, and TCRdb holds only the in-frame ones, with some missing. The sample consists of under 350,000 clones, roughly nine tenths of them appearing once. Material for sequencing was peripheral blood. These receptors were collected from a woman aged 25 to 39 with COVID-19, enrolled during active disease.

The gene calls are TRBV19 and TRBJ2-4; TRBD1 might be the D (6 bases). This CDR3 is built from 14 residues. Germline-derived CDR1 and CDR2 are LNHDA and SQIVND (reference sequence). Trimming removed 1 base from V and 4 bases from J, with 8 bases in between. The chain's CDR3 is CASSIAGQKNIQYF. The CDR3 DNA follows: TGTGCCAGTAGTATAGCTGGACAGAAAAACATTCAGTACTTC.

This sequence joins TRBV10-3 and TRBJ2-2, with TRBD2 matching 15 bases. This CDR3 has 17 residues. Germline V gives CDR1 ENHRY, CDR2 SYGVKD. Losses at the gene ends were 7 bases for V and 4 bases for J; bases not matched to a gene: 7. The CDR3 bases are TGTGCCATCACCGGACTAGCGGGGGGGCCTGGCACCGGGGAGCTGTTTTTT. Encoded protein: CAITGLAGGPGTGELFF.

J is TRBJ1-2 and V is TRBV5-5, with 10 bases lining up with TRBD1. V gave up 4 bases and J gave up 6 bases; unmatched junction bases: 6. This CDR3 has 14 amino acids. CDR1 is SGHKS, CDR2 YYEKEE, per germline (reference sequence). CDR3 amino acids: CASSTWTGGDGYTF. The CDR3, as DNA: TGTGCCAGCAGCACCTGGACAGGGGGGGATGGCTACACCTTC.